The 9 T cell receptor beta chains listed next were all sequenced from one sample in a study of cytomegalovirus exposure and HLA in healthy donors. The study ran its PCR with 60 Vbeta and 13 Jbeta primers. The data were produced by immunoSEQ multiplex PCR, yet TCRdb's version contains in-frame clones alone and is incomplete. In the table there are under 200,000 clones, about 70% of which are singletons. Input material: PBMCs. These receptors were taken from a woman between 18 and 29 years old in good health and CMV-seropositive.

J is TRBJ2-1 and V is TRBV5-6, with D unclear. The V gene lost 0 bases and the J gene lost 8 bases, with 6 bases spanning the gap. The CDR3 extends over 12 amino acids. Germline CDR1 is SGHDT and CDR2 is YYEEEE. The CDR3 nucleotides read TGTGCCAGCAGCTTGGAGCGAGATGAGCAGTTCTTC. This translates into CASSLERDEQFF.

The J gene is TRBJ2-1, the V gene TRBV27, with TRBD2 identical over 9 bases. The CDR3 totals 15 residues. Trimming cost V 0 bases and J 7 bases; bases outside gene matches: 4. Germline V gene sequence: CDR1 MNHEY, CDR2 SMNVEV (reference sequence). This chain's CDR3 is CASSLSTTSGNEQFF. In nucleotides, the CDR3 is TGTGCCAGCAGTTTATCAACGACTAGCGGTAATGAGCAGTTCTTC.

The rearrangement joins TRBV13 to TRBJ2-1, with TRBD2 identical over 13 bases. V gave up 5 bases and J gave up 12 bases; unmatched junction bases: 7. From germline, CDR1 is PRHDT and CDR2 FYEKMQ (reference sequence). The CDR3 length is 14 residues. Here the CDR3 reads CASSAWTSGSRQFF. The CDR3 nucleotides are TGTGCCAGCAGCGCATGGACTAGCGGGAGTAGGCAGTTCTTC.

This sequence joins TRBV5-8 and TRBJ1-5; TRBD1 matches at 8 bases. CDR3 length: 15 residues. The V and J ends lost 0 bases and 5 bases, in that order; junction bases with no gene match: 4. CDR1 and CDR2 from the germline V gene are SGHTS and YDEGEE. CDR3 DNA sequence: TGTGCCAGCAGCTTGGAAGGACAGGGCTATCAGCCCCAGCATTTT. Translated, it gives CASSLEGQGYQPQHF. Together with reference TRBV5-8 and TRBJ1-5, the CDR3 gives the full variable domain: EAGVTQSPTHLIKTRGQQATLRCSPISGHTSVYWYQQALGLGLQFLLWYDEGEERNRGNFPPRFSGRQFPNYSSELNVNALELEDSALYLCASSLEGQGYQPQHFGDGTRLSIL.

The CDR3 loop is CASSVQGGLYEQYF. CDR3 sequence (DNA): TGCGCCAGCAGTGTTCAGGGAGGCTTATACGAGCAGTACTTC. The V call is TRBV5-1, the J call TRBJ2-7; D perhaps matches TRBD2 (6 bases). The germline V gene has CDR1 SGHRS and CDR2 YFSETQ. V lost 5 bases, J lost 4 bases, and 16 bases lay in between. CDR3 length equals 14 residues. Drawing the rest from reference TRBV5-1 and TRBJ2-7, the complete variable domain is KAGVTQTPRYLIKTRGQQVTLSCSPISGHRSVSWYQQTPGQGLQFLFEYFSETQRNKGNFPGRFSGRQFSNSRSEMNVSTLELGDSALYLCASSVQGGLYEQYFGPGTRLTVT.

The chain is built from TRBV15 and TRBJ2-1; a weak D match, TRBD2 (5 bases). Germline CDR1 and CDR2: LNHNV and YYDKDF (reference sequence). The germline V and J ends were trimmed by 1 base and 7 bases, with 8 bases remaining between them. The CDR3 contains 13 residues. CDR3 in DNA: TGTGCCACCAGCAGAGTTGGGAGAAATGAGCAGTTCTTC. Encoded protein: CATSRVGRNEQFF.

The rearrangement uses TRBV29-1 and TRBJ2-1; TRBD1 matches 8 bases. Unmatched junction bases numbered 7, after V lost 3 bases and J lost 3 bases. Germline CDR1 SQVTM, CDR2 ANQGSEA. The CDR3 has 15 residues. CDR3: CSVDQGAKYYNEQFF. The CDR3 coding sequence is TGCAGCGTTGACCAGGGGGCCAAATACTACAATGAGCAGTTCTTC.

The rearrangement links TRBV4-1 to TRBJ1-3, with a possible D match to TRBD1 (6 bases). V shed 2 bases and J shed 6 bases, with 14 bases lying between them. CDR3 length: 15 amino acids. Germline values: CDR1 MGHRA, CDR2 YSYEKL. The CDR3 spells CASSQPLHRENTIYF. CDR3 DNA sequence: TGCGCCAGCAGCCAACCCCTCCACAGGGAAAACACCATATATTTT.

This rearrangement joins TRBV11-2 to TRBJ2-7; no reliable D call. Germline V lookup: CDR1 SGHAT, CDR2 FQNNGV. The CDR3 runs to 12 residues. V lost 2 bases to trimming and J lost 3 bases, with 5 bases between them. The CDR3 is CASSLYGYEQYF. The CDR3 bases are TGTGCCAGCAGCTTATACGGCTACGAGCAGTACTTC.